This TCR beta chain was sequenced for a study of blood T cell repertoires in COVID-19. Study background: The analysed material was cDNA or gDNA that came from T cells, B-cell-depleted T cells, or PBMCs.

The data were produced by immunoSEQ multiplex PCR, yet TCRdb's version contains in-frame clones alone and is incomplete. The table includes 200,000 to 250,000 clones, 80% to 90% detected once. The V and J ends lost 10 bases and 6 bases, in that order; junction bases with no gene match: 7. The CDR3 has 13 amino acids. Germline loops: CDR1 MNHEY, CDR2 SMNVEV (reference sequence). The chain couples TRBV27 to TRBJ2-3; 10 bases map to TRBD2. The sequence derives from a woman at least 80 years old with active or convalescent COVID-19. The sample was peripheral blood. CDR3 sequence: CAIRTSGSDTQYF. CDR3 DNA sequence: TGTGCCATCAGGACTAGCGGCAGTGATACGCAGTATTTT.